Each of the 5 T cell receptor beta chains below was sequenced from the same sample in a study of memory CD4+ T cells and cytomegalovirus serostatus. Clones were sequenced by immunoSEQ multiplex PCR, and TCRdb holds only the in-frame ones, with some missing. Of approximately 46,000 clones listed, under 85% were seen once; the top ten hold 0.61%. Single viable CD3+CD4+CD8-CD45RO+ cells were sorted as the memory CD4+ T cells. The sample comprised memory CD4+ T cells from blood. The receptors shown here come from an adult in good health and CMV-seronegative.

The gene calls are TRBV13 and TRBJ2-3; no reliable D call. Germline V CDR1 and CDR2: PRHDT, FYEKMQ (reference sequence). The ends were cut back, 4 bases at V and 2 bases at J, with 1 base in the middle. The CDR3 contains 11 residues. The CDR3 sequence is CASSSTDTQYF. CDR3 sequence (DNA): TGTGCCAGCAGCTCCACAGATACGCAGTATTTT.

This chain connects TRBV28 to TRBJ1-1; possible D gene TRBD1, 5 bases. The germline V gene encodes CDR1 MDHEN and CDR2 SYDVKM. The CDR3 spans 14 residues. V lost 4 bases and J lost 5, with 14 bases in between. CDR3 nucleotide sequence: TGTGCCAGCAGTTCTCCGGGGGGGATAACTGAAGCTTTCTTT. This sequence encodes CASSSPGGITEAFF.

The rearrangement joins TRBV5-1 to TRBJ2-1, with D possibly being TRBD1 (5 bases). The CDR3 contains 12 residues. CDR1 is SGHRS and CDR2 is YFSETQ in the germline V gene. V lost 0 bases to trimming and J lost 7 bases, with 5 bases between them. The CDR3, as DNA: TGCGCCAGCAGCTTGGAGGGGAATGAGCAGTTCTTC. Translated: CASSLEGNEQFF. The complete variable domain, with remaining parts taken from reference TRBV5-1 and TRBJ2-1, reads KAGVTQTPRYLIKTRGQQVTLSCSPISGHRSVSWYQQTPGQGLQFLFEYFSETQRNKGNFPGRFSGRQFSNSRSEMNVSTLELGDSALYLCASSLEGNEQFFGPGTRLTVL.

The chain uses TRBV9 and TRBJ1-2, with unresolved D. The CDR3 runs to 15 residues. Trimming removed 0 bases from V and 0 bases from J, with 9 bases in between. Germline CDR1 and CDR2: SGDLS and YYNGEE. For the CDR3, the DNA is TGTGCCAGCAGCGTAGAGGCGACACCTAACTATGGCTACACCTTC. The encoded protein is CASSVEATPNYGYTF.

The chain uses TRBV27 and TRBJ2-3, with 10 bases lining up with TRBD2. The CDR3 is made up of 16 amino acids. Trimming took 3 bases from V and 2 from J; bases not matched to a gene: 5. CDR1 and CDR2 from the germline V gene are MNHEY and SMNVEV (reference sequence). The CDR3 reads CASSLASGGLTDTQYF. For the CDR3, the DNA is TGTGCCAGCAGTTTGGCTAGCGGGGGACTCACAGATACGCAGTATTTT.